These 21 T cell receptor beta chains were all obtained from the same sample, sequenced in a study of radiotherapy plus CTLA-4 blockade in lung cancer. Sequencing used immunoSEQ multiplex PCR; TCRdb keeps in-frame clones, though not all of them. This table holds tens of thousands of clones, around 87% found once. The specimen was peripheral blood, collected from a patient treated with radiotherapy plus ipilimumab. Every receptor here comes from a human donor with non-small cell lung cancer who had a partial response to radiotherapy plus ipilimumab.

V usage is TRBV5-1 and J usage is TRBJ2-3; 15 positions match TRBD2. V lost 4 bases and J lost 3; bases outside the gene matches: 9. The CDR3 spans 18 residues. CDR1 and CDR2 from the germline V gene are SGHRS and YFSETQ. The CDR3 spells CASSPGLAGGPGTDTQYF. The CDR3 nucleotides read TGCGCCAGCAGCCCAGGACTAGCGGGAGGGCCGGGGACAGATACGCAGTATTTT. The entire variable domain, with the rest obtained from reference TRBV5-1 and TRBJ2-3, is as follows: KAGVTQTPRYLIKTRGQQVTLSCSPISGHRSVSWYQQTPGQGLQFLFEYFSETQRNKGNFPGRFSGRQFSNSRSEMNVSTLELGDSALYLCASSPGLAGGPGTDTQYFGPGTRLTVL.

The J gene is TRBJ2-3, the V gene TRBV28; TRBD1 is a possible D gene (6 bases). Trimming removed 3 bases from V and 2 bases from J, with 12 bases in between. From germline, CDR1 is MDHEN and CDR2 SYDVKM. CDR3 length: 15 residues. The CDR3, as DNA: TGTGCCAGCAGTTTCAGGCAGGGACACACAGATACGCAGTATTTT. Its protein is CASSFRQGHTDTQYF. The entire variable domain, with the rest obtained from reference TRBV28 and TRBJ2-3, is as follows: DVKVTQSSRYLVKRTGEKVFLECVQDMDHENMFWYRQDPGLGLRLIYFSYDVKMKEKGDIPEGYSVSREKKERFSLILESASTNQTSMYLCASSFRQGHTDTQYFGPGTRLTVL.

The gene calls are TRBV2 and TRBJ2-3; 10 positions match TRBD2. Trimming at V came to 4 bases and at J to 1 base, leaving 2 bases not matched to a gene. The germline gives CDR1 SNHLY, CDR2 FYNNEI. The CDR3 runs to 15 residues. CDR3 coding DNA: TGTGCCAGCAGTGGGACTAGCGGACGCACAGATACGCAGTATTTT. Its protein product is CASSGTSGRTDTQYF.

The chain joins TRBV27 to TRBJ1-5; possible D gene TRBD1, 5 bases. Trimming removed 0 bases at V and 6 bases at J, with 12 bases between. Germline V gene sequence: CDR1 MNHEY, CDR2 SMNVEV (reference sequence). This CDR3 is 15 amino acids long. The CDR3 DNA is TGTGCCAGCAGTTTATCGACCCAGGGCACTCAGCCCCAGCATTTT. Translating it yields CASSLSTQGTQPQHF.

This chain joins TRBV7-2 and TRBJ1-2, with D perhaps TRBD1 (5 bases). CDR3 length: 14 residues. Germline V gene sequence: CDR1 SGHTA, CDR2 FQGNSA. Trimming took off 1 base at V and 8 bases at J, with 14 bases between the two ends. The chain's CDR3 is CASSLEGFSGGYTF. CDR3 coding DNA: TGTGCCAGCAGCTTAGAGGGGTTTTCAGGAGGCTACACCTTC.

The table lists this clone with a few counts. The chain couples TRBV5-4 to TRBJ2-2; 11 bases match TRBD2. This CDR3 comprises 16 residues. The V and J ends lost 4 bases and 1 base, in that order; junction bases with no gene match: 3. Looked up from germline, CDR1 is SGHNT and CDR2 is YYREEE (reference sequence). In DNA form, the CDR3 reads TGTGCCAGCAGCCCAGGACTAGCGGGGAACACCGGGGAGCTGTTTTTT. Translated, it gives CASSPGLAGNTGELFF.

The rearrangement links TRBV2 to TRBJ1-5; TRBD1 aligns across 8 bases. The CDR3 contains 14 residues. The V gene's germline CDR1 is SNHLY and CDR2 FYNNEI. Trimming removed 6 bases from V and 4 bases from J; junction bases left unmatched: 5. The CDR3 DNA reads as TGTGCCAGCAGCTGGACAGGGCCTAATCAGCCCCAGCATTTT. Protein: CASSWTGPNQPQHF.

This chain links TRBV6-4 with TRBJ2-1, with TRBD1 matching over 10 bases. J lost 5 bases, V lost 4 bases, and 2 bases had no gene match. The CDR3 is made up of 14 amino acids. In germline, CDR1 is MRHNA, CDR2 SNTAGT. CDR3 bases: TGTGCCAGCAGTGGACAGGGGGCGCACAATGAGCAGTTCTTC. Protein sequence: CASSGQGAHNEQFF.

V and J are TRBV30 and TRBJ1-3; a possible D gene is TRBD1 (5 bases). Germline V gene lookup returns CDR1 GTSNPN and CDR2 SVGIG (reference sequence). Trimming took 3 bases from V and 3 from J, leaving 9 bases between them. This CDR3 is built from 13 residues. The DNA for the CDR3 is TGTGCCTGGAGGGTTACAGGTGGAAACACCATATATTTT. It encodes CAWRVTGGNTIYF.

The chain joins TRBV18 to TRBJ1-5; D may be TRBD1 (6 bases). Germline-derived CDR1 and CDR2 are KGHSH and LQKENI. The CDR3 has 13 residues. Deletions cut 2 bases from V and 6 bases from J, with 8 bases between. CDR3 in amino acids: CASSPGGGQPQHF. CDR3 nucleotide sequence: TGTGCCAGCTCACCAGGGGGCGGTCAGCCCCAGCATTTT.

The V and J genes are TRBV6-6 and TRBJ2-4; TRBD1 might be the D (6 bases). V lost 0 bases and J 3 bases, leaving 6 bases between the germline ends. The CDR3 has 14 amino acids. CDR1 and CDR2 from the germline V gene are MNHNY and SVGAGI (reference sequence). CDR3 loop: CASSYSDSKNIQYF. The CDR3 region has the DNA TGTGCCAGCAGTTACTCGGACAGCAAAAACATTCAGTACTTC.

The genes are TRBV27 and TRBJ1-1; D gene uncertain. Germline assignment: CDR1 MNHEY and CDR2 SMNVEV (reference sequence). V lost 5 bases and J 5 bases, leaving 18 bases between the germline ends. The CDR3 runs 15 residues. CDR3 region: CASSPPPKARTEAFF. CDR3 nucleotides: TGTGCCAGCAGTCCCCCTCCGAAGGCGAGGACTGAAGCTTTCTTT.

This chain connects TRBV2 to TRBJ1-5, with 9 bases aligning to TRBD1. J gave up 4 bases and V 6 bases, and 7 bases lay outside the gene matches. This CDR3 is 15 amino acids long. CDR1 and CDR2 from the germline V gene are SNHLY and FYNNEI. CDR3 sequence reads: CASSPRQGGNQPQHF. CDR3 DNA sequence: TGTGCCAGCAGCCCTAGACAGGGGGGTAATCAGCCCCAGCATTTT.

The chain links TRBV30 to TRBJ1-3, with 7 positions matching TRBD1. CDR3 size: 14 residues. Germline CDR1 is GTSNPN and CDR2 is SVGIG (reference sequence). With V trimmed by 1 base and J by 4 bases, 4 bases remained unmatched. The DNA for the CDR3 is TGTGCCTGGAGTGACCAGACAGGGGGAAACACCATATATTTT. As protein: CAWSDQTGGNTIYF.

The CDR3 loop reads CASTARGGLYEQYF. CDR3 nucleotide sequence: TGTGCCAGCACCGCAAGGGGGGGCTTATACGAGCAGTACTTC. The chain joins TRBV6-1 to TRBJ2-7, with D maybe TRBD2 (7 bases). This CDR3 has 14 amino acids. Germline loops: CDR1 MNHNS, CDR2 SASEGT. V lost 7 bases, J lost 4 bases, and 17 bases lay in between.

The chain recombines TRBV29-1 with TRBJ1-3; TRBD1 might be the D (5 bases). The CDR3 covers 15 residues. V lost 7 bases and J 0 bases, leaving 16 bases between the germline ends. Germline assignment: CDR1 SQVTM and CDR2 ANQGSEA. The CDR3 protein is CSATPGMGSGNTIYF. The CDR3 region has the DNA TGCAGCGCCACGCCAGGGATGGGCTCTGGAAACACCATATATTTT. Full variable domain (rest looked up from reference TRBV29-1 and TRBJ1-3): SAVISQKPSRDICQRGTSLTIQCQVDSQVTMMFWYRQQPGQSLTLIATANQGSEATYESGFVIDKFPISRPNLTFSTLTVSNMSPEDSSIYLCSATPGMGSGNTIYFGEGSWLTVV.

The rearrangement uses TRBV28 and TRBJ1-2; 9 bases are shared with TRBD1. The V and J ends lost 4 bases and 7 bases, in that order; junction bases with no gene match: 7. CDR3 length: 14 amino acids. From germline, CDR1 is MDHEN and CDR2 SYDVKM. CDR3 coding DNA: TGTGCCAGCAGTTCTCCGGGACAGGGTGGTGGCTACACCTTC. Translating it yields CASSSPGQGGGYTF.

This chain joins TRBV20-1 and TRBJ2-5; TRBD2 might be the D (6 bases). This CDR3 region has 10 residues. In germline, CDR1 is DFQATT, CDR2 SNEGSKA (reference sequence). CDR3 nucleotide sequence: TGCAGCGCTCGGGGGGAGACCCAGTACTTC. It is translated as CSARGETQYF.

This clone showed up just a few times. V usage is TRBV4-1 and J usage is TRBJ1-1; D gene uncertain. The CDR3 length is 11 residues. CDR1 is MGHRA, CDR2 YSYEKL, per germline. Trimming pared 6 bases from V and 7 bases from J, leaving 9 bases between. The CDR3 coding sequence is TGCGCCAGCAGTCAGAACCGTGAAGCTTTCTTT. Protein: CASSQNREAFF.

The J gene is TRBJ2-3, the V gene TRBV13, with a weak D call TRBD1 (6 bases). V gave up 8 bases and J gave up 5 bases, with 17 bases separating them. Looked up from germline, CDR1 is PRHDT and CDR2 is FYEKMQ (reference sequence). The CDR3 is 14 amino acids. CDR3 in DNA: TGTGCCAGCGAACAGGGAAATTCGGTAGATACGCAGTATTTT. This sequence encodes CASEQGNSVDTQYF.

CDR3: CASTRGSYEQYF. The CDR3 nucleotides are TGTGCCAGCACCCGCGGCTCCTACGAGCAGTACTTC. This chain links TRBV6-1 with TRBJ2-7; D gene uncertain. CDR1 MNHNS and CDR2 SASEGT come from the germline V gene. The CDR3 totals 12 residues. Trimming took 7 bases from V and 0 from J, leaving 7 bases between them.